The entry below describes one T cell receptor (beta chain). Its target is not known. The sample holds other DNA sequences that translate to the same CDR3. The entry originates in a study of shared clonotypes between healthy human individuals. Study observations and caveats: Clonotype sharing among donors, it was expected, would be affected by sequencing depth. Generation of non-shared clonotypes was less probable than generation of clonotypes shared by all four donors.

CDR1 and CDR2 from the germline V gene are MNHEY and SMNVEV (reference sequence). CDR3 length equals 14 residues. The V gene lost 0 bases and the J gene lost 2 bases, with 8 bases spanning the gap. Positive CCR7 selection of CD45RO-negative cells yielded the naive CD8 cells, and terminally differentiated effector memory CD45RA+ cells were excluded. The protocol was immunoSEQ multiplex PCR, while the TCRdb copy is restricted to in-frame clones and leaves out a portion. The table records about 2.1 million clones, 90% to 95% of them present only once. This sequence originates from a man aged 18-30 years in good health. Some clones in this sample may be carry-over from other donors' samples. This chain joins TRBV27 and TRBJ2-7; TRBD2 is a possible D gene (6 bases). Sequenced material: naive CD8+ T cells from PBMCs. CDR3 sequence reads: CASSLSRGPYEQYF. The CDR3 bases are TGTGCCAGCAGTTTATCGCGGGGACCCTACGAGCAGTACTTC.